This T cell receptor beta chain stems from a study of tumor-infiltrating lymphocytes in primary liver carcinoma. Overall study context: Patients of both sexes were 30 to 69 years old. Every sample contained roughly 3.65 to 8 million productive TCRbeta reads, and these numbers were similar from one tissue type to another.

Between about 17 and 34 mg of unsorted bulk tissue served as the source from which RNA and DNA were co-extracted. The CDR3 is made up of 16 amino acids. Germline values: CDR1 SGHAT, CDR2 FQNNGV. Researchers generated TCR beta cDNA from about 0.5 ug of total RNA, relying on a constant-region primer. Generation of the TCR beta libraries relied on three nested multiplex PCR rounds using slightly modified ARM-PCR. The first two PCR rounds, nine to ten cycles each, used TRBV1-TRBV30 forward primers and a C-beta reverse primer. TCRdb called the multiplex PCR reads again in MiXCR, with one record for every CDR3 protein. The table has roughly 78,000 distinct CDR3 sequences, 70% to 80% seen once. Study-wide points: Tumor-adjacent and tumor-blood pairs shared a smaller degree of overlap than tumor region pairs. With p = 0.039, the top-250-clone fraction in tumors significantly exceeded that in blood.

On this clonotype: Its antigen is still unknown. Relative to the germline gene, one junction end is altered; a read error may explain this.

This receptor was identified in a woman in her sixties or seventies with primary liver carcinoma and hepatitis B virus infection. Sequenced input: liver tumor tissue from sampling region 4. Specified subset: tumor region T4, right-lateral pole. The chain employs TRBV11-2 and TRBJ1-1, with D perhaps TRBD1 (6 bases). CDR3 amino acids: CVSRFRRDTMNTEAFF. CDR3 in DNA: TGTGTCAGCAGATTCCGCCGGGACACCATGAATACTGAAGCTTTCTTT.